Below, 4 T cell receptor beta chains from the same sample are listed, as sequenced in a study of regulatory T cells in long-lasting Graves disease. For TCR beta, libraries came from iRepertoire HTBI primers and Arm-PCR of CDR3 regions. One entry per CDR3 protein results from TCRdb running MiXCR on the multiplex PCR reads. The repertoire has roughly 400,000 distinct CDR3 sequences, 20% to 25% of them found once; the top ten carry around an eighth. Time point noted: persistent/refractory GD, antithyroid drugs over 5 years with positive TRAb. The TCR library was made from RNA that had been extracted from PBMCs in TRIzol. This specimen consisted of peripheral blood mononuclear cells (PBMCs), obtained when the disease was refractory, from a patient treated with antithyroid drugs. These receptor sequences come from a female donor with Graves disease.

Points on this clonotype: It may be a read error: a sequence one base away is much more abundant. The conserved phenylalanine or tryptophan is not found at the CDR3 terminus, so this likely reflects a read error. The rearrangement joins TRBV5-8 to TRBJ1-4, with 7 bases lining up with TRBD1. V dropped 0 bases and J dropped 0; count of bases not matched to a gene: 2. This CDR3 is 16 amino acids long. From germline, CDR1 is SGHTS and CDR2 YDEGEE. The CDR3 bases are TGTGCCAGCAGCTTGGGACAGGGCTCAACTAATGAAAAACTGTTTCTT. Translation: CASSLGQGSTNEKLFL.

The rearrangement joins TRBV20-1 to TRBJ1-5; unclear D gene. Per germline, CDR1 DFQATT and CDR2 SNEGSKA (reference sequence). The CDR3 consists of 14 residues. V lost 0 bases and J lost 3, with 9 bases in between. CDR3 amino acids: CSAREQIVNQPQHF. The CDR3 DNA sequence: TGCAGTGCTAGAGAACAGATAGTCAATCAGCCCCAGCATTTT.

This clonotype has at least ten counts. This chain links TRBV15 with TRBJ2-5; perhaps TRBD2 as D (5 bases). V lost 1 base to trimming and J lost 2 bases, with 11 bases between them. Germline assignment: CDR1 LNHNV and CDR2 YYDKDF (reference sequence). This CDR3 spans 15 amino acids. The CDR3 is CATSRVSDLQETQYF. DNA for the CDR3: TGTGCCACCAGCAGAGTTTCGGACTTACAAGAGACCCAGTACTTC.

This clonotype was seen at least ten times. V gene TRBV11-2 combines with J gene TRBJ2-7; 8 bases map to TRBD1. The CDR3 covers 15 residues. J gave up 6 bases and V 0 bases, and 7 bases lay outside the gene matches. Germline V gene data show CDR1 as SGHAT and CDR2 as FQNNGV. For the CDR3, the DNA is TGTGCCAGCAGCTTAGAGGCAGGGGGCCAGGTCGAGCAGTACTTC. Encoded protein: CASSLEAGGQVEQYF. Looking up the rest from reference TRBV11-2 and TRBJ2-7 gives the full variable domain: EAGVAQSPRYKIIEKRQSVAFWCNPISGHATLYWYQQILGQGPKLLIQFQNNGVVDDSQLPKDRFSAERLKGVDSTLKIQPAKLEDSAVYLCASSLEAGGQVEQYFGPGTRLTVT.